This T cell receptor (beta chain) was profiled in a study of T cells expressing NK-cell markers (TCRdb year 2020). Study-level background: Three sorted T-cell subsets (CD3+CD56+NKG2C+, CD3+CD56+NKG2C- and CD3+CD56-NKG2C+) from several donors had their TCR beta-chain repertoires profiled. Among the eight sequenced donors, seven were HCMV-seropositive and one was HCMV-seronegative. The study sequenced eight donors, all healthy volunteers chosen at random: three men and five women. Sequencing of the libraries produced 2 x 150 bp reads on Illumina HiSeq 2000/2500, MiSeq or NextSeq.

These reads were obtained on an Illumina HiSeq 2000. The TCR beta cDNA libraries were made using 5'RACE template switching, a step that added both a universal primer site and unique molecular identifiers. cDNA synthesis was primed from the TCR beta constant segment and was followed by two successive PCR amplification steps. In the source study's methods: Reads were demultiplexed and grouped by UMI with MIGEC, and clonotypes were assembled and quantified with MiTCR. To remove erroneous sequences, TCR cDNA sequences were retained only when supported by two or more reads. The tcR package was used for downstream repertoire analysis, and clonotypes were matched across fractions by CDR3 nucleotide sequence plus V segment. VDJmatch was used to annotate antigen specificity against VDJdb, with one amino acid substitution in CDR3 permitted. Each entry corresponds to one CDR3 protein sequence from reads that TCRdb reprocessed, and DNA is not given. Clone size and V and J calls follow TCRdb, not the original study. This sample's clone table shows almost 450,000 distinct CDR3 sequences. 7.3% of the sample goes to the ten largest clones.

Worth noting for this clonotype: Its antigen specificity is not known.

Broad study findings and their caveats: Those dominant clonotypes were again the most abundant among CD3+CD56-NKG2C+ cells in a few donors, at roughly 25-65%. Whether the expanded NKG2C-expressing T cell clones were specific for HCMV antigens remained unclear. In about six donors, the dominant CD3+CD56+NKG2C+ clonotypes were found to rank among the top 10 CD8+ clonotypes and to make up roughly 1.0-7.0% of CD8+ T cells.

HCMV-specific IgG was detected in serum with a commercial ELISA kit to determine HCMV serostatus. Peripheral blood mononuclear cells were isolated from blood by Ficoll density gradient centrifugation. Taken from the germline V gene, the CDR1 and CDR2 loops are KGHDR and SFDVKD. Its CDR3 holds 16 amino acids, cysteine through phenylalanine. The entry carries no DNA sequence. The sequence links TRBV24-1 to TRBJ2-1. The clonotype originates from a woman aged 18-70 years in good health. What was sequenced was blood T cells: a sorted CD56 or NKG2C T cell subset, CD4+ or CD8+ T cells, or bulk PBMC T cells (not recorded which). This receptor carries the CDR3 CATSEPGQEVYNEQFF.